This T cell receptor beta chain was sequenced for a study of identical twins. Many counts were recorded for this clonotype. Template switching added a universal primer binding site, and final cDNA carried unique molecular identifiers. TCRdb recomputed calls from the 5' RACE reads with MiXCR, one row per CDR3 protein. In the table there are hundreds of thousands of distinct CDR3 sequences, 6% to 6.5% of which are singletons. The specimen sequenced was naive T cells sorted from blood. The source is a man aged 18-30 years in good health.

The CDR3 region has the DNA TGCAGTGCTAGTATTGTCCCGGAAGCTTTCTTT. Translation: CSASIVPEAFF. This chain uses TRBV20-1 with TRBJ1-1, with no clear D. The CDR3 length is 11 residues. Germline V gene data show CDR1 as DFQATT and CDR2 as SNEGSKA (reference sequence). V was clipped by 3 bases and J by 8 bases, with 10 bases between them.